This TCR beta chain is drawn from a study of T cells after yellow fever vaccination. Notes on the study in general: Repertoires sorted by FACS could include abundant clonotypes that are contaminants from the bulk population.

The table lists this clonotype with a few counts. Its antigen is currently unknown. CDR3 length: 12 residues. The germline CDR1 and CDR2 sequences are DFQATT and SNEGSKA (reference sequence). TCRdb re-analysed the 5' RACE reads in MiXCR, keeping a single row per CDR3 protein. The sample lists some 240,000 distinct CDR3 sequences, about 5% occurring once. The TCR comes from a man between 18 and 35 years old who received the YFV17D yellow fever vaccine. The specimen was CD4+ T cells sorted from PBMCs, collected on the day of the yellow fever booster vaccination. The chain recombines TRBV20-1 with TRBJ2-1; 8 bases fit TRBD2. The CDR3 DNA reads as TGCAGCGCTCCCCCTAGCGGGAATGAGCAGTTCTTC. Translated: CSAPPSGNEQFF.